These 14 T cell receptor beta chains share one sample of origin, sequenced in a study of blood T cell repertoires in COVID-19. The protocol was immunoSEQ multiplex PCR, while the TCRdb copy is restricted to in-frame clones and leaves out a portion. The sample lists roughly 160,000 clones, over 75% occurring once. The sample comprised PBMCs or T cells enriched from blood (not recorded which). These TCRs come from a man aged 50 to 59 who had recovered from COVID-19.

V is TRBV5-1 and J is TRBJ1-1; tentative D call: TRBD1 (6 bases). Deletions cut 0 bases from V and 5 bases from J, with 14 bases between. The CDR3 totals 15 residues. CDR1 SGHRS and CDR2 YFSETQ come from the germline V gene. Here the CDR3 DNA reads TGCGCCAGCAGCTTGGCCGGGTCAGGGGCAACTGAAGCTTTCTTT. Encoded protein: CASSLAGSGATEAFF.

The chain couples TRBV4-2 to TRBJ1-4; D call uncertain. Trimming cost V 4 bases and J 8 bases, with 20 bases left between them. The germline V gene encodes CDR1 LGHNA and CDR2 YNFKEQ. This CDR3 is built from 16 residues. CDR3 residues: CASSPRGEMLREKLFF. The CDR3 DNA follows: TGTGCCAGCAGCCCCCGGGGTGAGATGCTTAGGGAAAAACTGTTTTTT.

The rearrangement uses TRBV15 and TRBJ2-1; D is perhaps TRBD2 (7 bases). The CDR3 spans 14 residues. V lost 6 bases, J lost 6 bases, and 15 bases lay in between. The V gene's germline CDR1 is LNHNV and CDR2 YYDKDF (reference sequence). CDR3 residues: CATSRRGAGNEQFF. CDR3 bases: TGTGCCACCAGTAGACGGGGGGCAGGCAATGAGCAGTTCTTC. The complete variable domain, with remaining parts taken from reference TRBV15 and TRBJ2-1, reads DAMVIQNPRYQVTQFGKPVTLSCSQTLNHNVMYWYQQKSSQAPKLLFHYYDKDFNNEADTPDNFQSRRPNTSFCFLDIRSPGLGDTAMYLCATSRRGAGNEQFFGPGTRLTVL.

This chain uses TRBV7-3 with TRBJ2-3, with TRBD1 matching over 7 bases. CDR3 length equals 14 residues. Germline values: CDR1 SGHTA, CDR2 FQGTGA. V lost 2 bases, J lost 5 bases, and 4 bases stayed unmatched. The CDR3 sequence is CASSLGYRGDTQYF. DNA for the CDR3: TGTGCCAGCAGCTTAGGGTACAGGGGAGATACGCAGTATTTT.

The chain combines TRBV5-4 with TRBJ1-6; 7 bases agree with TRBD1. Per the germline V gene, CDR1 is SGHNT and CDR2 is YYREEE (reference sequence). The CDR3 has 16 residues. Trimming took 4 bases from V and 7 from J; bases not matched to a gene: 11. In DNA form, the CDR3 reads TGTGCCAGCAGCGCCGCCCCGGGACAGCAAAATTCACCCCTCCACTTT. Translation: CASSAAPGQQNSPLHF.

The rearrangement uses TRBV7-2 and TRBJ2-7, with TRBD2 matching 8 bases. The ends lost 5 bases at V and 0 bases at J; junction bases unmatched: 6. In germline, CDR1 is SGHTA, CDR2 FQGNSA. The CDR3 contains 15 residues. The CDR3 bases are TGTGCCAGCAGCACCACTAGCGGCGACTCCTACGAGCAGTACTTC. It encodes CASSTTSGDSYEQYF. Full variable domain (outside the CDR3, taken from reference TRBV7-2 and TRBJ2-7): GAGVSQSPSNKVTEKGKDVELRCDPISGHTALYWYRQSLGQGLEFLIYFQGNSAPDKSGLPSDRFSAERTGGSVSTLTIQRTQQEDSAVYLCASSTTSGDSYEQYFGPGTRLTVT.

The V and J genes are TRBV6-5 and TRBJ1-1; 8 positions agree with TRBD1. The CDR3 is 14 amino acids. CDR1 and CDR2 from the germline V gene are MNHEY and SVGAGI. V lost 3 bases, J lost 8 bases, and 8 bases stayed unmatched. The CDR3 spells CASSYDPGGTEAFF. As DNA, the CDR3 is TGTGCCAGCAGTTATGATCCAGGGGGCACCGAAGCTTTCTTT.

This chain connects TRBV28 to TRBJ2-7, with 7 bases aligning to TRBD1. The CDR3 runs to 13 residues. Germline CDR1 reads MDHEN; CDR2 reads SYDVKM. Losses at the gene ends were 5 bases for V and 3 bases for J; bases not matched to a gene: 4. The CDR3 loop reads CASSRQGRYEQYF. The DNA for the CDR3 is TGTGCCAGCAGTCGACAGGGCCGCTACGAGCAGTACTTC. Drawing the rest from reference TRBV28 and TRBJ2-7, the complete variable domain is DVKVTQSSRYLVKRTGEKVFLECVQDMDHENMFWYRQDPGLGLRLIYFSYDVKMKEKGDIPEGYSVSREKKERFSLILESASTNQTSMYLCASSRQGRYEQYFGPGTRLTVT.

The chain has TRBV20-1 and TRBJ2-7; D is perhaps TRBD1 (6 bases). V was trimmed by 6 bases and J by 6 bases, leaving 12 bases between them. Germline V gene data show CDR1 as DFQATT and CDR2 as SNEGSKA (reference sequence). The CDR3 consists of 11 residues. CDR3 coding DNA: TGCAGTGCCCCTCGGGACATCGAGCAGTACTTC. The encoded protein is CSAPRDIEQYF.

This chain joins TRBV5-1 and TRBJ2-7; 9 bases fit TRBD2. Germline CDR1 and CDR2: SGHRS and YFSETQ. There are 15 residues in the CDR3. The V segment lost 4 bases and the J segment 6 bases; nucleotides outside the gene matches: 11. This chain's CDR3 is CASSLSGTSSGEQYF. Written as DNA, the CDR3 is TGCGCCAGCAGCCTTTCCGGGACTAGCTCCGGCGAGCAGTACTTC.

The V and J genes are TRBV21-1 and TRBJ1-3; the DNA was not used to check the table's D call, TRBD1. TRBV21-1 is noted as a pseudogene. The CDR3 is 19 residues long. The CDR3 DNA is TGTGCCAGCAGCAACCCCCTACCAATAGGGGGTAACTCTGGAAACACCATATATTTT. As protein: CASSNPLPIGGNSGNTIYF.

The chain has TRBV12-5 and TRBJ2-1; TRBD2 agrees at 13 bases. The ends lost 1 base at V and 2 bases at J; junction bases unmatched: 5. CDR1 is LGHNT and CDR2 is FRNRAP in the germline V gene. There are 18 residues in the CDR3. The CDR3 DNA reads TGTGCTAGTGGTTTGGGGACTAGCGGGAGAGGAACCTACAATGAGCAGTTCTTC. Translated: CASGLGTSGRGTYNEQFF.

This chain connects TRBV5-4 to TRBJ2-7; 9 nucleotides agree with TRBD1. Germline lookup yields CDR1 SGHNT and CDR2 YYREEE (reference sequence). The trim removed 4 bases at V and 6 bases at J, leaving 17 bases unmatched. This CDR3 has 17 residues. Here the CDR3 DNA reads TGTGCCAGCAGCCGTTGGGGCGCCGGGACAGGGAGTTTCGAGCAGTACTTC. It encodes CASSRWGAGTGSFEQYF.

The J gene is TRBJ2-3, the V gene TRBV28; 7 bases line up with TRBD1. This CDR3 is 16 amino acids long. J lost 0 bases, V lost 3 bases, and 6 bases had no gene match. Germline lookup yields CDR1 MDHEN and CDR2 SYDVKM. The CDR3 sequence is CASSFQYRGSTDTQYF. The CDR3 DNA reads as TGTGCCAGCAGTTTCCAATACAGGGGTAGCACAGATACGCAGTATTTT.